One T cell receptor (beta chain) is described in this entry. Antigen specificity is unknown. This entry belongs to a study of CXCR3-negative and CXCR3-positive naive CD8 T cells. General study results and limits: Most assays used freshly isolated PBMCs, as cryopreservation partially reduced CXCR3. CXCR3-positive naive cells had more hydrophobic TRB CDR3s than CXCR3-negative naive cells.

UMI-labeled 5' RACE yielded the TRB cDNA libraries. TCRdb re-called the 5' RACE reads, yielding one record per CDR3 amino acid sequence without DNA. This repertoire includes about 98,000 distinct CDR3 sequences. The specimen was naive CXCR3+ CD8+ T cells from blood. Subset given: CD45RO-CCR7+CD27+CD95- naive CD8+ T cells expressing CXCR3 (TNR3+). The TCR originated in a human donor in good health. Some clones in this sample may be carry-over from other donors' samples.

CDR3 amino acids: CASAWSKAYEQYF. This rearrangement joins TRBV27 to TRBJ2-7. This CDR3 is 13 amino acids long. Germline CDR1 is MNHEY and CDR2 is SMNVEV (reference sequence).